Listed below are T cell receptor beta chains from one sample, sequenced in a study of T cells in narcolepsy. The protocol was immunoSEQ multiplex PCR, while the TCRdb copy is restricted to in-frame clones and leaves out a portion. The sample holds tens of thousands of clones, about 83% seen once. The sequenced material came from CD45RA- memory CD4+ T cells from PBMCs. These receptors were obtained from a human donor with narcolepsy. Each CDR3 is given with its conserved first and last residue. The D gene is left open where the match is weak. Rows may omit the clone size; those that give it use once, few, many or a size class.

TRBD1,TRBJ1-4,TRBV6-1,.,TGTGCCAGCAGGGAACAGGGGGCGCGGGAAAAACTGTTTTTT,CASREQGAREKLFF
.,TRBJ1-1,TRBV5-1,.,TGCGCCAGCAGCCCCCCGATTGAAGTTTCTGCGGAAGCTTTCTTT,CASSPPIEVSAEAFF
TRBD1,TRBJ1-2,TRBV25-1,.,TGTGCCAGCAGTACAGGGGGTAACTATGGCTACACCTTC,CASSTGGNYGYTF
.,TRBJ2-7,TRBV10-2,once,TGCGCCAGCAGTGTCCATCCAGAGAATTACGAGCAGTACTTC,CASSVHPENYEQYF
.,TRBJ1-1,TRBV6-5,.,TGTGCCAGCAGTTATGGGCGAGACACTGAAGCTTTCTTT,CASSYGRDTEAFF
TRBD2,TRBJ2-7,TRBV11-2,.,TGTGCCAGCAGCTACGGACTAGCGGGCACCTACGAGCAGTACTTC,CASSYGLAGTYEQYF
.,TRBJ1-6,TRBV25-1,.,TGTGCCAACTCTAGCTCCTATAATTCACCCCTCCACTTT,CANSSSYNSPLHF
.,TRBJ1-2,TRBV21-1,.,TGTGCCAGCAGCAAATCCGCAGGTGGAGGCTACACCTTC,CASSKSAGGGYTF
.,TRBJ1-3,TRBV9,.,TGTGCCAGCAGCGACAATCGGAGGGCTTCCTCTGGAAACACCATATATTTT,CASSDNRRASSGNTIYF
.,TRBJ1-2,TRBV7-8,.,TGTGCCAGCAGCTTAGCGGGGCAGAACTATGGCTACACCTTC,CASSLAGQNYGYTF
.,TRBJ1-1,TRBV28,.,TGTGCCAGCAGTTCGGGGGGGAAATCGGTCACTGAAGCTTTCTTT,CASSSGGKSVTEAFF
.,TRBJ2-3,TRBV9,few,TGTGCCAGCAGCTTACCGCCGCTCGATACGCAGTATTTT,CASSLPPLDTQYF
TRBD2,TRBJ2-1,TRBV27,.,TGTGCCAGCAGTCCCGTTGGGCTAGCGGGAGGCGATGAGCAGTTCTTC,CASSPVGLAGGDEQFF
.,TRBJ2-7,TRBV5-4,.,TGTGCCAGCAGCTTGACCCCGACTTTTTACGAGCAGTACTTC,CASSLTPTFYEQYF
.,TRBJ1-5,TRBV5-6,.,TGTGCCAGCAGCGGGATAAATCAGCCCCAGCATTTT,CASSGINQPQHF
.,TRBJ1-2,TRBV4-2,few,TGTGCCAGCAGCCAGGGGGGCGAAAACTATGGCTACACCTTC,CASSQGGENYGYTF
TRBD2,TRBJ2-5,TRBV7-2,.,TGTGCCAGCAGCTTAATGAGCGGGAGGGGGGGAGAGACCCAGTACTTC,CASSLMSGRGGETQYF
.,TRBJ1-4,TRBV11-2,.,TGTGCCAGCAGCTTAGATTTGGAGTCGGCTGAAAAACTGTTTTTT,CASSLDLESAEKLFF
TRBD1,TRBJ2-7,TRBV6-5,few,TGTGCCAGCCCAAAGGGACAGCAATACGAGCAGTACTTC,CASPKGQQYEQYF
.,TRBJ1-2,TRBV19,.,TGTGCCAGTAGGACTCTCCAACTGCCGGCCCCTAACTATGGCTACACCTTC,CASRTLQLPAPNYGYTF
.,TRBJ1-4,TRBV7-2,.,TGTGCCAGCAGCTCCGGGGACACAACTAATGAAAAACTGTTTTTT,CASSSGDTTNEKLFF
.,TRBJ1-4,TRBV11-2,.,TGTGCCAGCAGCGTTCTCGGTAGTCTAAGGGAAAAACTGTTTTTT,CASSVLGSLREKLFF
.,TRBJ2-7,TRBV6-5,.,TGTGCCAGCAGACTACTAGATGGGCTCGGATACGAGCAGTACTTC,CASRLLDGLGYEQYF
.,TRBJ2-1,TRBV27,.,TGTGCCAGCAGTTTATATCCGTATAGCTCCTACAATGAGCAGTTCTTC,CASSLYPYSSYNEQFF
TRBD2,TRBJ2-3,TRBV5-1,.,TGCGCCAGCAGCCTTGGGACTAGCGGGACCACAGATACGCAGTATTTT,CASSLGTSGTTDTQYF
.,TRBJ1-2,TRBV28,.,TGTGCCAGCACCCGGGGGGACCGAGATAACTATGGCTACACCTTC,CASTRGDRDNYGYTF
.,TRBJ2-7,TRBV4-3,.,TGCGCCAGCAGCCAAGCTGGGGGCGGTATCTACGAGCAGTACTTC,CASSQAGGGIYEQYF
.,TRBJ2-1,TRBV4-3,.,TGCGCCAGCAGCCAGGACTGGTCGGGTGAGCAGTTCTTC,CASSQDWSGEQFF
.,TRBJ2-7,TRBV2,few,TGTGCCATTCGTCCGGGCTACGAGCAGTACTTC,CAIRPGYEQYF
.,TRBJ2-7,TRBV5-1,.,TGCGCCAGCAGCTTGGTCGGTGAGAGGCTGGGCGAGCAGTACTTC,CASSLVGERLGEQYF
.,TRBJ1-5,TRBV6-6,few,TGTGCCAGCAGTTACTCCACAGGACACAATCAGCCCCAGCATTTT,CASSYSTGHNQPQHF
.,TRBJ1-2,TRBV9,.,TGTGCCAGCAGCCAGTCGACGGGTAACTATGGCTACACCTTC,CASSQSTGNYGYTF
.,TRBJ2-3,TRBV5-1,.,TGCGCCAGCAGCTTGGCCGCTAGCACAGATACGCAGTATTTT,CASSLAASTDTQYF
.,TRBJ2-1,TRBV9,.,TGTGCCAGCATTACTTCCGGGACCCTAGAGGACAATGAGCAGTTCTTC,CASITSGTLEDNEQFF
TRBD1,TRBJ1-2,TRBV6-5,.,TGTGCCAGCAGCGTAGACAGGGCCCCCTATGGCTACACCTTC,CASSVDRAPYGYTF
.,TRBJ2-1,TRBV6-4,.,TGTGCCAGCAGCGCGGGACCCGATCGCAATGAGCAGTTCTTC,CASSAGPDRNEQFF
TRBD1,TRBJ2-7,TRBV28,.,TGTGCCAGCAGTTCACCACAGGGGGCGCGGTCCCTCTCGGGCGAGCAGTACTTC,CASSSPQGARSLSGEQYF
.,TRBJ1-5,TRBV18,.,TGTGCCAGCTCACGACAGGTAAATCAGCCCCAGCATTTT,CASSRQVNQPQHF
TRBD2,TRBJ2-1,TRBV12-5,.,TGTGCTAGTGGACAAAGCGGGGGCGGCAATGAGCAGTTCTTC,CASGQSGGGNEQFF
.,TRBJ2-7,TRBV29-1,.,TGCAGCGTTGAAGAGGCGTACGGGTCCTACGAGCAGTACTTC,CSVEEAYGSYEQYF
.,TRBJ1-1,TRBV10-3,medium-sized,TGTGCCACCCTGGACGGGGTGAACACTGAAGCTTTCTTT,CATLDGVNTEAFF
.,TRBJ2-1,TRBV4-2,.,TGTGCCAGCAGCCAAGAAAAGGGCCGGGCTGGAGGGGTAGGTGAGCAGTTCTTC,CASSQEKGRAGGVGEQFF
.,TRBJ2-7,TRBV10-3,.,TGTGCCATCAGTGACACCTACGAGCAGTACTTC,CAISDTYEQYF
.,TRBJ2-1,TRBV5-1,.,TGCGCCAGCAGCTTGCTCTCAGGGATCACCTACAATGAGCAGTTCTTC,CASSLLSGITYNEQFF
.,TRBJ1-5,TRBV15,.,TGTGCCACCAGCAGAGATCTGAAAGTTTATCAGCCCCAGCATTTT,CATSRDLKVYQPQHF
.,TRBJ2-5,TRBV4-3,.,TGCGCCAGCAGCCCCGATCGCCGGGCCAAGAAAGAGACCCAGTACTTC,CASSPDRRAKKETQYF
TRBD1,TRBJ1-5,TRBV28,.,TGTGCCAGCAGTTTATCTACCGGGACAGGGGGACAGCCCCAGCATTTT,CASSLSTGTGGQPQHF
.,TRBJ2-6,TRBV25-1,few,TGTGCCACCCGGGAAACTGGGGCCAACGTCCTGACTTTC,CATRETGANVLTF
TRBD1,TRBJ1-1,TRBV27,.,TGTGCCAGCAGTTTTAGGGGGCTGGCTGAAGCTTTCTTT,CASSFRGLAEAFF
.,TRBJ1-5,TRBV28,.,TGTGCCAGCAGTTCCACAGGGTGGGAACAGCCCCAGCATTTT,CASSSTGWEQPQHF
.,TRBJ2-7,TRBV7-2,.,TGTGCCAGCAGCTTATCCTACGAGCAGTACTTC,CASSLSYEQYF
.,TRBJ2-7,TRBV10-3,.,TGTGCCATCAGTGAGACAGGAATACCCGAGCAGTACTTC,CAISETGIPEQYF
.,TRBJ2-7,TRBV29-1,.,TGCAGCGCTGGGGGGGGCAAGGACAACACCTACGAGCAGTACTTC,CSAGGGKDNTYEQYF
TRBD1,TRBJ1-3,TRBV2,.,TGTGCCAGCAGTTTGGACAGGAATCCTGGAAACACCATATATTTT,CASSLDRNPGNTIYF
.,TRBJ1-2,TRBV28,.,TGTGCCAGCAGCCCCATTGGGGATGCCAGGTTGGGGGGCTACACCTTC,CASSPIGDARLGGYTF
.,TRBJ1-1,TRBV2,once,TGTGCCAGCAGTGGGTGGGGAAAAACTACGGCTTTCTTT,CASSGWGKTTAFF